Shown below are 24 T cell receptor beta chains from a single sample sequenced in a study of beta chain features in type 1 diabetes listed by TCRdb under 2018. What the study reported, not specific to this receptor: In all four CD4+ subsets, TCRB CDR3 length was moderately but significantly shorter in type 1 diabetes patients.

Their antigens are not known. The method behind the library was the immunoSEQ multiplex PCR assay. All of the isolated RNA was reverse transcribed with the High Capacity cDNA Reverse Transcription Kit, so expressed TCRB transcripts were sequenced. Drawn from immuneACCESS, this table holds only the in-frame rearrangements with V and J called that TCRdb kept. Clones are partly lost; checked studies trace under half to an unresolved V gene and leave the rest unexplained. The sample contains 120,000 to 150,000 clones, 13% of them found a single time. The ten largest clones add up to under 1.5% of the sample. Sequencing was done on a sample of central memory CD4+ T cells from blood. These receptors were collected from a man in his late teens or twenties with type 1 diabetes.

This chain links TRBV5-4 with TRBJ1-3; D remains unclear. CDR3 length: 17 amino acids. Trimming stripped 3 bases from V and 3 bases from J, with 19 bases between. Germline lookup yields CDR1 SGHNT and CDR2 YYREEE (reference sequence). The CDR3 protein is CASSSPSDGVLGNTIYF. CDR3 coding DNA: TGTGCCAGCAGCTCACCTTCGGACGGAGTCCTTGGAAACACCATATATTTT.

This sequence joins TRBV5-1 and TRBJ1-5; 8 nucleotides align to TRBD1. The germline CDR1 and CDR2 sequences are SGHRS and YFSETQ. The V segment lost 4 bases and the J segment 2 bases; nucleotides outside the gene matches: 5. The CDR3 has 15 residues. The CDR3 DNA follows: TGCGCCAGCAGCATCACAGGGGGGGGCAATCAGCCCCAGCATTTT. As protein: CASSITGGGNQPQHF.

J is TRBJ2-1 and V is TRBV5-1; 12 bases fit TRBD2. The junction had 12 bases not matched to a gene; V was cut back by 5 bases and J by 6 bases. The CDR3 sequence is 17 residues long. Per the germline V gene, CDR1 is SGHRS and CDR2 is YFSETQ. CDR3 amino acids: CASRREPSGGAGNEQFF. CDR3 sequence (DNA): TGCGCCAGCAGACGCGAACCTAGCGGGGGGGCCGGCAATGAGCAGTTCTTC.

This clone was seen only a few times. CDR3 in amino acids: CASSLIKTENYGYTF. CDR3 sequence (DNA): TGCGCCAGCAGCCTAATAAAGACCGAAAACTATGGCTACACCTTC. The chain is built from TRBV4-1 and TRBJ1-2, with D uncertain. The germline V gene encodes CDR1 MGHRA and CDR2 YSYEKL. Between the trimmed V and J ends, which lost 4 bases and 2 bases, there was a span of 14 bases. The CDR3 is made up of 15 amino acids.

Only a few counts were recorded for this clone. J is TRBJ1-2 and V is TRBV5-6; the D gene is possibly TRBD1 (5 bases). The V and J ends lost 5 bases and 8 bases respectively, with 10 bases between them. The CDR3 spans 11 residues. The germline V gene has CDR1 SGHDT and CDR2 YYEEEE. The CDR3 region is CASRAGTGYTF. In DNA form, the CDR3 reads TGTGCCAGCAGGGCCGGGACCGGCTACACCTTC. Combining the CDR3 with reference TRBV5-6 and TRBJ1-2 gives the whole variable domain DAGVTQSPTHLIKTRGQQVTLRCSPKSGHDTVSWYQQALGQGPQFIFQYYEEEERQRGNFPDRFSGHQFPNYSSELNVNALLLGDSALYLCASRAGTGYTFGSGTRLTVV.

The chain couples TRBV2 to TRBJ1-2; D is unclear. With 6 bases removed from V and 0 bases from J, the gap between germline ends came to 20 bases. Germline lookup yields CDR1 SNHLY and CDR2 FYNNEI. CDR3 size: 17 residues. CDR3 bases: TGTGCCAGCAGCGCTCTCGAATCCTCCAACTCTAACTATGGCTACACCTTC. It yields the protein CASSALESSNSNYGYTF.

The sample holds a few counts of this clone. The chain is built from TRBV9 and TRBJ1-4; a weak D match, TRBD1 (5 bases). CDR1 is SGDLS, CDR2 YYNGEE, per germline. There are 15 residues in the CDR3. V was cut by 3 bases and J by 7 bases, with 16 bases left in between. This chain's CDR3 is CASSAGDGAIEKLFF. The DNA for the CDR3 is TGTGCCAGCAGCGCCGGGGATGGGGCAATTGAAAAACTGTTTTTT.

There are many counts of this clone. This rearrangement joins TRBV6-1 to TRBJ1-6, with D perhaps matching TRBD1 (6 bases). Germline-derived CDR1 and CDR2 are MNHNS and SASEGT. V lost 10 bases, J lost 8 bases, and 15 bases lay in between. This CDR3 has 13 amino acids. The CDR3 region is CATHVGADSPLHF. The CDR3 region has the DNA TGTGCCACCCACGTGGGGGCTGATTCACCCCTCCACTTT.

In its sample, this clone was seen a few times. CDR3 sequence: CASSASTGSGNTIYF. The CDR3 DNA sequence: TGTGCCAGCAGCGCTTCGACAGGCTCTGGAAACACCATATATTTT. V is TRBV28 and J is TRBJ1-3; a possible D gene is TRBD1 (6 bases). This CDR3 has 15 residues. The V gene lost 6 bases and the J gene lost 0 bases, with 12 bases spanning the gap. CDR1 MDHEN and CDR2 SYDVKM come from the germline V gene.

V usage is TRBV2 and J usage is TRBJ1-4; 9 nucleotides align to TRBD1. The CDR3 is 13 residues long. Germline assignment: CDR1 SNHLY and CDR2 FYNNEI. Trimming removed 7 bases from V and 5 bases from J; junction bases left unmatched: 2. Here the CDR3 DNA reads TGTGCCAGCATCGGACAGGGGAATGAAAAACTGTTTTTT. Protein: CASIGQGNEKLFF.

The chain couples TRBV28 to TRBJ2-7, with D possibly called TRBD1 or TRBD2 (5 bases each). Trimming shortened V by 0 bases and J by 2 bases, and 17 bases separated the two germline ends. Looked up from germline, CDR1 is MDHEN and CDR2 is SYDVKM. The CDR3 has 17 amino acids. The CDR3 bases are TGTGCCAGCAGTTTATGGTCCGAGGGGAAACCCGCCTACGAGCAGTACTTC. Residues: CASSLWSEGKPAYEQYF.

This clone was observed a handful of times. The V and J genes are TRBV2 and TRBJ1-3; TRBD1 might be the D (5 bases). This CDR3 contains 14 residues. Germline CDR1 reads SNHLY; CDR2 reads FYNNEI. V lost 7 bases to trimming and J lost 0 bases, with 10 bases between them. The CDR3 sequence is CASMGTVSGNTIYF. Here the CDR3 DNA reads TGTGCCAGCATGGGGACGGTCTCTGGAAACACCATATATTTT.

The CDR3 bases are TGTGCCAGCAGCGGCAACAGGGAGTTGGGAACTGAAGCTTTCTTT. It is translated as CASSGNRELGTEAFF. This chain links TRBV7-9 with TRBJ1-1, with a weak D call TRBD1 (6 bases). V gave up 5 bases and J gave up 5 bases, with 18 bases separating them. CDR3 length: 15 amino acids. Per the germline V gene, CDR1 is SEHNR and CDR2 is FQNEAQ (reference sequence).

The chain couples TRBV7-9 to TRBJ2-7, with no clear D. V dropped 2 bases and J dropped 0 bases, with 8 bases sitting between them. Germline assignment: CDR1 SEHNR and CDR2 FQNEAQ (reference sequence). This CDR3 spans 14 amino acids. CDR3 coding DNA: TGTGCCAGCAGCTTAAATACAGTCTCCTACGAGCAGTACTTC. Translating it yields CASSLNTVSYEQYF.

This clone appeared a few times. This chain uses TRBV27 with TRBJ1-3; D gene uncertain. This CDR3 comprises 14 residues. Trimming stripped 4 bases from V and 0 bases from J, with 7 bases between. Per the germline V gene, CDR1 is MNHEY and CDR2 is SMNVEV (reference sequence). This CDR3 is CASSSLYSGNTIYF. CDR3 bases: TGTGCCAGCAGTTCCCTTTACTCTGGAAACACCATATATTTT.

This clone showed up many times. The sample holds other DNA sequences that translate to the same CDR3. J is TRBJ2-3 and V is TRBV7-9; D gene uncertain. Germline assignment: CDR1 SEHNR and CDR2 FQNEAQ (reference sequence). The CDR3 runs 12 residues. V dropped 2 bases and J dropped 0 bases, with 0 bases sitting between them. This chain's CDR3 is CASSLSTDTQYF. The CDR3 nucleotides are TGTGCCAGCAGCTTAAGCACAGATACGCAGTATTTT.

About this clone itself: Other DNA variants within this sample encode the same CDR3. The chain joins TRBV7-7 to TRBJ2-5, with TRBD1 identical over 7 bases. CDR3 length: 13 amino acids. Per germline, CDR1 SSHAT and CDR2 FNYEAQ (reference sequence). The trim removed 8 bases at V and 2 bases at J, leaving 5 bases unmatched. CDR3 amino acids: CASSLGQQETQYF. The DNA for the CDR3 is TGTGCCAGCTCCTTGGGACAGCAAGAGACCCAGTACTTC.

This sequence joins TRBV5-1 and TRBJ2-5, with TRBD2 matching 12 bases. The CDR3 runs 15 residues. V gave up 10 bases and J gave up 2 bases; unmatched junction bases: 9. Germline CDR1 SGHRS, CDR2 YFSETQ. CDR3 in DNA: TGCGCCTCCCAATGGACTAGCGGGGAACAAGAGACCCAGTACTTC. Protein sequence: CASQWTSGEQETQYF.

Turning to this clone: A junction end diverges from the germline sequence, so it may reflect a read error. This chain joins TRBV4-1 and TRBJ1-2; TRBD1 might be the D (5 bases). Germline V lookup: CDR1 MGHRA, CDR2 YSYEKL. The CDR3 length is 15 residues. DNA of the CDR3: TGTGCCAGCAGCCATTTCGAAGGGCAGGGATATGGCTACACCTTC. Protein product: CASSHFEGQGYGYTF.

The chain links TRBV18 to TRBJ2-7, with D unclear. V lost 3 bases to trimming and J lost 4 bases, with 13 bases between them. From germline, CDR1 is KGHSH and CDR2 LQKENI. The CDR3 has 14 amino acids. The CDR3 nucleotides read TGTGCCAGCTCACCTAACCAGGACGGGTACGAGCAGTACTTC. This encodes CASSPNQDGYEQYF. The full variable domain, completed using reference TRBV18 and TRBJ2-7, is NAGVMQNPRHLVRRRGQEARLRCSPMKGHSHVYWYRQLPEEGLKFMVYLQKENIIDESGMPKERFSAEFPKEGPSILRIQQVVRGDSAAYFCASSPNQDGYEQYFGPGTRLTVT.

At least ten counts were recorded for this clone. The CDR3 coding sequence is TGCGCCAGCAGCTTGACTGTAACAGATACGCAGTATTTT. Its protein is CASSLTVTDTQYF. This chain joins TRBV5-1 and TRBJ2-3; D not resolved. V lost 1 base to trimming and J lost 3 bases, with 6 bases between them. Germline V CDR1 and CDR2: SGHRS, YFSETQ. The CDR3 covers 13 residues.

CDR3 sequence: CASSELGEQFF. As DNA, the CDR3 is TGTGCCAGCAGTGAATTGGGGGAGCAGTTCTTC. The V call is TRBV25-1, the J call TRBJ2-1, with unresolved D. This CDR3 has 11 residues. The germline V gene encodes CDR1 MGHDK and CDR2 SYGVNS. With 1 base removed from V and 10 bases from J, the gap between germline ends came to 5 bases.

Comment on this clone: Given a much more abundant clone one base away, this may be a read error. This chain links TRBV2 with TRBJ1-5; possible D gene TRBD1, 6 bases. The CDR3 is 13 residues long. V was clipped by 4 bases and J by 2 bases, with 6 bases between them. Germline V gene sequence: CDR1 SNHLY, CDR2 FYNNEI. The chain's CDR3 is CASSGQGNQPQHF. The CDR3 bases are TGTGCCAGCAGTGGACAGGGCAATCAGCCCCAGCATTTT.

The chain carries TRBV11-2 and TRBJ1-1; no reliable D call. Germline V lookup: CDR1 SGHAT, CDR2 FQNNGV. This CDR3 region has 13 residues. Trimming cost V 5 bases and J 3 bases, with 10 bases left between them. CDR3 in amino acids: CASSIYSDTEAFF. CDR3 bases: TGTGCCAGCAGCATCTACTCGGACACTGAAGCTTTCTTT. Full variable domain (outside the CDR3, taken from reference TRBV11-2 and TRBJ1-1): EAGVAQSPRYKIIEKRQSVAFWCNPISGHATLYWYQQILGQGPKLLIQFQNNGVVDDSQLPKDRFSAERLKGVDSTLKIQPAKLEDSAVYLCASSIYSDTEAFFGQGTRLTVV.